This T cell receptor beta chain derives from a study of blood T cell repertoires in COVID-19. Overall study: Researchers got acute and convalescent COVID-19 samples from the United States, Italy and Spain. PBMCs, B-cell-depleted T cells, or T cells provided the cDNA or gDNA that made up the material.

V was clipped by 7 bases and J by 0 bases, with 16 bases between them. The CDR3 is 16 residues long. Germline V gives CDR1 MDHEN, CDR2 SYDVKM. In the original analysis: Amplifying reference gene primers gave estimates of nucleated cell counts. Data came from immunoSEQ multiplex PCR; TCRdb stores just in-frame clones and leaves some out. V and J calls and clone size are those listed in that table; D and trimming were worked out from the DNA. Counted here are roughly 220,000 clones, 84% occurring once; the ten biggest clones make up 3%. The sequence was collected from a woman in her twenties or thirties who had recovered from COVID-19. The specimen was peripheral blood. This sequence joins TRBV28 and TRBJ2-1; perhaps TRBD2 as D (5 bases). The CDR3 region has the DNA TGTGCCAGCAACCTAAGCGGAACTAGCTCCTACAATGAGCAGTTCTTC. Its protein product is CASNLSGTSSYNEQFF.